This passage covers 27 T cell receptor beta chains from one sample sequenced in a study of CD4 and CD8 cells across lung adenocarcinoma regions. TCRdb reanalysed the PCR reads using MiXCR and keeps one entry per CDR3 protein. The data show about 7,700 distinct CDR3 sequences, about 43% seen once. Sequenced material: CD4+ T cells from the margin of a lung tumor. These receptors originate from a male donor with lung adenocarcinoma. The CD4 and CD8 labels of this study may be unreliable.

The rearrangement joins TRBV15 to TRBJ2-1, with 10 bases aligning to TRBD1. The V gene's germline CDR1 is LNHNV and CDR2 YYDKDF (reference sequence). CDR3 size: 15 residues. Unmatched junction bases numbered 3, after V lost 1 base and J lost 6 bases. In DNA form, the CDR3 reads TGTGCCACCAGCAGAGTTGACAGGGGGCTCAATGAGCAGTTCTTC. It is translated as CATSRVDRGLNEQFF.

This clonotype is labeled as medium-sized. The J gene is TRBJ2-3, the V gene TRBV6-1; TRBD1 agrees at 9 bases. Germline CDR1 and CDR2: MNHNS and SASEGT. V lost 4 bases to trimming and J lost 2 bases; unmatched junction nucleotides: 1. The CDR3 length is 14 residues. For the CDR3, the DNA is TGTGCCAGCAGTGGGGACAGGGTCACAGATACGCAGTATTTT. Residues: CASSGDRVTDTQYF.

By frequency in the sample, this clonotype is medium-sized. The CDR3 bases are TGTGCCAGCAGTGCGGGAGGCACAGATACGCAGTATTTT. Its protein product is CASSAGGTDTQYF. The chain combines TRBV6-4 with TRBJ2-3; D perhaps matches TRBD2 (6 bases). V dropped 4 bases and J dropped 1 base, with 6 bases sitting between them. Germline CDR1 and CDR2: MRHNA and SNTAGT. This CDR3 spans 13 amino acids.

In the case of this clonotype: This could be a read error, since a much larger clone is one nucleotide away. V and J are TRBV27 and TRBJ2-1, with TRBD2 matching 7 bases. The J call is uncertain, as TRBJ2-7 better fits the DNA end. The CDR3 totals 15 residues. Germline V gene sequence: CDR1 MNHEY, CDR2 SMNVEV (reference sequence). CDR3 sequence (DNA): TGTGCCAGCAGTGCCTCGCGGGGGATACAGAATGAGCAGTACTTC. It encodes CASSASRGIQNEQYF.

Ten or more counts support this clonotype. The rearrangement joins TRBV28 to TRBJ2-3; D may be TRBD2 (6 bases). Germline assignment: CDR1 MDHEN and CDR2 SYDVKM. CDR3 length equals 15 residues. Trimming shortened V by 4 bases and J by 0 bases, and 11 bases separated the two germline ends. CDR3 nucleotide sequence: TGTGCCAGCAGTTCCCCGACTAGGAGCACAGATACGCAGTATTTT. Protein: CASSSPTRSTDTQYF.

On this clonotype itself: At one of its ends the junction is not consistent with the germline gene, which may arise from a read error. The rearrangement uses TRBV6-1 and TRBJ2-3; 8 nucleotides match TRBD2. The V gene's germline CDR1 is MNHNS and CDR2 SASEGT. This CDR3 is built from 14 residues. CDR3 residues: CAGSGGPNTDTQYF. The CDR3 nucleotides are TGTGCGGGCAGCGGGGGCCCCAACACAGATACCCAGTATTTC.

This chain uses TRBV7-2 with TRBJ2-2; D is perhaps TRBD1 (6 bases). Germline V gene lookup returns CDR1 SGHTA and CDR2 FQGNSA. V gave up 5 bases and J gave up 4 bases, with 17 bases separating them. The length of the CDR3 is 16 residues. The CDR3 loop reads CASSAPLDRATGELFF. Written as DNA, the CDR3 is TGTGCCAGCAGCGCGCCTTTGGACAGAGCCACCGGGGAGCTGTTTTTT.

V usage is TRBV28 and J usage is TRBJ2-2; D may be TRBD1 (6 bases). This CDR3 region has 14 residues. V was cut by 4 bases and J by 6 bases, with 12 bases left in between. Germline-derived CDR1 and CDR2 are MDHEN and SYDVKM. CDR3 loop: CASSSYRVPGELFF. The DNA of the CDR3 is TGTGCCAGCAGTTCCTACAGGGTACCCGGGGAGCTGTTTTTT.

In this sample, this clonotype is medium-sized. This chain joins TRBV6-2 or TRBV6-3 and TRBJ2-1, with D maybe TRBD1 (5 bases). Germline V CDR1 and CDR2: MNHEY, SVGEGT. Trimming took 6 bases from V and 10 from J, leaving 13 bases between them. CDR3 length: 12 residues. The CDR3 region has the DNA TGTGCCAGCAGGGCCATGTGGGGCGAGCAGTTCTTC. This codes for CASRAMWGEQFF.

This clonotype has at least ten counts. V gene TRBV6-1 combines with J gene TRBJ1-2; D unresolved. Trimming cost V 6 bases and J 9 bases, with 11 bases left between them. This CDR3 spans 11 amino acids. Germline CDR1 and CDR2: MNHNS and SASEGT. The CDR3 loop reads CASSAGSRYTF. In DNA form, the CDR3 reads TGTGCCAGCAGCGCGGGCAGCCGCTACACCTTC.

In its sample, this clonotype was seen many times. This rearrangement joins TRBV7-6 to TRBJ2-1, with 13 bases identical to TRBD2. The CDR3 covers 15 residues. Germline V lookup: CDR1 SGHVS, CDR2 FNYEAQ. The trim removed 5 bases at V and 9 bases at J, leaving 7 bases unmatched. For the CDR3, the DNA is TGTGCCAGCAGCCCTGGACTAGCGGGAGAAAGTGAGCAGTTCTTC. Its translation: CASSPGLAGESEQFF.

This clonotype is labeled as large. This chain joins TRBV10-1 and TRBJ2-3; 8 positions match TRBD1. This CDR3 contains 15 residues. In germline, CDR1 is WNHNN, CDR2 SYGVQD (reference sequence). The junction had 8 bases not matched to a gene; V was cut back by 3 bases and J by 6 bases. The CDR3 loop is CASSDYQGAADTQYF. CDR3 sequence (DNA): TGCGCCAGCAGTGACTATCAGGGGGCTGCGGATACGCAGTATTTT.

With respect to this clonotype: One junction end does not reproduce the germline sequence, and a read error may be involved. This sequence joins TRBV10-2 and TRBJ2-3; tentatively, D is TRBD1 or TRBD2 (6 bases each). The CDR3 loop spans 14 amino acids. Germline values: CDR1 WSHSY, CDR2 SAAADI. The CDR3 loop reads CAGSGGGEPDTQYF. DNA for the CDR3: TGTGCGGGCAGTGGGGGCGGGGAACCAGATACGCAGTATTTT.

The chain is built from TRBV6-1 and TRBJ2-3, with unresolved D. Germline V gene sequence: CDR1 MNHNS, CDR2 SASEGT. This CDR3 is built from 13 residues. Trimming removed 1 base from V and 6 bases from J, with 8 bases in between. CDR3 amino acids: CASSEEAWDTQYF. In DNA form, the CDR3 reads TGTGCCAGCAGTGAAGAGGCATGGGATACGCAGTATTTT.

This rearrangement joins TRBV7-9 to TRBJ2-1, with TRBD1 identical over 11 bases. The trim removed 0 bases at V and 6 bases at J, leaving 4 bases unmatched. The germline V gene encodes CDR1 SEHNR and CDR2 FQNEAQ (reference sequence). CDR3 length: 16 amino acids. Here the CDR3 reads CASSLASGQGGNEQFF. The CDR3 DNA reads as TGTGCCAGCAGCTTAGCATCGGGACAGGGGGGCAATGAGCAGTTCTTC.

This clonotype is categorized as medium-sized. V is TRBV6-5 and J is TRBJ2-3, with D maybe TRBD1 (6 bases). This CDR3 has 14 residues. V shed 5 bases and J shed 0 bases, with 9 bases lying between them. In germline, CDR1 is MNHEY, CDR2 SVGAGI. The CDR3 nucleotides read TGTGCCAGCAGTATTGGACAGAGCACAGATACGCAGTATTTT. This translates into CASSIGQSTDTQYF.

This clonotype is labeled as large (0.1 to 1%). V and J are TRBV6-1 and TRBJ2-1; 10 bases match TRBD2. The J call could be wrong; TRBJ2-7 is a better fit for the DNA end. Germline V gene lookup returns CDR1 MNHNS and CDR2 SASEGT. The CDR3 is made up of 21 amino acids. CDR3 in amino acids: CASSESSGGRGLSGGSYEQYF. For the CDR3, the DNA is TGTGCCAGCAGTGAATCGTCTGGGGGCAGGGGACTTAGCGGGGGGTCCTACGAGCAGTACTTC.

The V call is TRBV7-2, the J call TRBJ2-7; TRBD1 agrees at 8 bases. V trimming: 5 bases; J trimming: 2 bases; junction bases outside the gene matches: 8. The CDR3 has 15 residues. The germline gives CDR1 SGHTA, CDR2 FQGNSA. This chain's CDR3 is CASSRGQGGAYEQYF. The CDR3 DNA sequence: TGTGCCAGCAGCCGAGGACAGGGCGGAGCCTACGAGCAGTACTTC.

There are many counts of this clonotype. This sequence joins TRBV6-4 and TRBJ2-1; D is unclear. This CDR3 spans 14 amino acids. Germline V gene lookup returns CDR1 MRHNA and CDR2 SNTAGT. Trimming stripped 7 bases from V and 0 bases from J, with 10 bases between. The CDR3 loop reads CASTGPDSYNEQFF. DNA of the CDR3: TGTGCCAGCACCGGACCCGACTCCTACAATGAGCAGTTCTTC.

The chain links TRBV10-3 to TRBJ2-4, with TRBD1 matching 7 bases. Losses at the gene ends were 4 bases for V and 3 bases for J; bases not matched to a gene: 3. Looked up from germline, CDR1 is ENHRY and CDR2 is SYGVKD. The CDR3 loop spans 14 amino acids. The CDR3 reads CAISVNRGKNIQYF. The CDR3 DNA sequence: TGTGCCATCAGTGTTAACAGGGGCAAAAACATTCAGTACTTC.

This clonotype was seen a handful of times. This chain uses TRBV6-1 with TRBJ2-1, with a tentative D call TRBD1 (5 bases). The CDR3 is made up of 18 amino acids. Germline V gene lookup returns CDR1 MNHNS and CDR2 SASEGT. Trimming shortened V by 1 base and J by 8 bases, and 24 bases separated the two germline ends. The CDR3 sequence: CASSEVIISSRVKDEQFF. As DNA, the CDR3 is TGTGCCAGCAGTGAAGTAATAATCTCAAGCAGGGTCAAAGATGAGCAGTTCTTC.

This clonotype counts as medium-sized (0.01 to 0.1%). This CDR3 is CAISERQSLAKNIQYF. The CDR3 nucleotides are TGTGCCATCAGTGAACGGCAATCCCTAGCCAAAAACATTCAGTACTTC. The rearrangement joins TRBV10-3 to TRBJ2-4, with D unclear. In germline, CDR1 is ENHRY, CDR2 SYGVKD. This CDR3 comprises 16 residues. Trimming pared 3 bases from V and 0 bases from J, leaving 12 bases between.

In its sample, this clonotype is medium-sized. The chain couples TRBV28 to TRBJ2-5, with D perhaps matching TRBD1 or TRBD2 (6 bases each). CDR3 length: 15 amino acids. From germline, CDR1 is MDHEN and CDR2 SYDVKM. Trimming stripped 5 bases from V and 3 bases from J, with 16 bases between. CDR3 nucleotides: TGTGCCAGCAGTCCACAGGAGGGGACAAAAGAGACCCAGTACTTC. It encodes CASSPQEGTKETQYF.

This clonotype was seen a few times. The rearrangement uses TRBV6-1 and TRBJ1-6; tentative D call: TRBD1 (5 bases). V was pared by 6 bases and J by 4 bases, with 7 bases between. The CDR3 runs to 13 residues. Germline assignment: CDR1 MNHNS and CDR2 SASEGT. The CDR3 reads CASRTAYNSPLHF. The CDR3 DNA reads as TGTGCCAGCAGGACAGCTTATAATTCACCCCTCCACTTT.

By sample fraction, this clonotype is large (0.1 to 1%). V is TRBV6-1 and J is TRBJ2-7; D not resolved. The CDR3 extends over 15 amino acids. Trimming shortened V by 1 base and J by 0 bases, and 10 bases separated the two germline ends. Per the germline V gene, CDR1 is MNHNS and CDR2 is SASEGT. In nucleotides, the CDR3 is TGTGCCAGCAGTGAAGACTACCGAAGCTCCTACGAGCAGTACTTC. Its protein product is CASSEDYRSSYEQYF.

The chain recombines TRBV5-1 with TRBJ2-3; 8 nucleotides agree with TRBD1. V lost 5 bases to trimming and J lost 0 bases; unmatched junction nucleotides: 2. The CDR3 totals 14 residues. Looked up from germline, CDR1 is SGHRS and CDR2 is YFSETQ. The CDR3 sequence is CASRQGASTDTQYF. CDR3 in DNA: TGCGCCAGCAGGCAGGGGGCTAGCACAGATACGCAGTATTTT.

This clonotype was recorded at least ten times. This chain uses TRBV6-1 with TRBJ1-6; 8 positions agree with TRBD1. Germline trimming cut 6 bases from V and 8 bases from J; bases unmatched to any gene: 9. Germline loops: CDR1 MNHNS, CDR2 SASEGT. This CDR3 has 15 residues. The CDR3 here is CASRGFDRGDSPLHF. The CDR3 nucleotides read TGTGCCAGCAGGGGGTTTGACAGGGGTGATTCACCCCTCCACTTT.